This T cell receptor (beta chain) was sequenced for a study of blood T cell repertoires in COVID-19. Study overall: Spain, Italy and the United States supplied samples that represented acute and convalescent COVID-19. T cells, B-cell-depleted T cells, or PBMCs provided the cDNA or gDNA that served as material.

This clone was seen a single time. Germline V lookup: CDR1 WSHSY, CDR2 SAAADI. This CDR3 region has 14 residues. V lost 7 bases and J lost 3, with 13 bases in between. Per the study methods: Estimation of nucleated cell counts was performed using reference gene primer amplification. Clones were read by immunoSEQ multiplex PCR, and TCRdb kept only the in-frame ones, dropping some. The DNA gave D and trimming, while V, J and clone size come from that table. Of about 110,000 clones in the sample, approximately 88% were seen once. The rearrangement links TRBV10-2 to TRBJ2-4, with D possibly matching TRBD1 (6 bases). Sequences were obtained from peripheral blood. This receptor was taken from a human donor in a cohort sampled during active COVID-19. CDR3 bases: TGCGCCAGCACCCAGGGGCCAAGCAAAAACATTCAGTACTTC. Residues: CASTQGPSKNIQYF.